This T cell receptor (beta chain) derives from a study of T cell responses to AZD1222 COVID-19 vaccine. Findings of the study overall: Close to half of all spike-specific TCRs reportedly target regions of the variants that are unmutated. Seropositive at baseline were only 5 or 6 AZD1222 recipients. Spike-wide vaccine-associated CD4 TCRs dominated at 160-218 and 743-854.

The repertoire was sequenced with immunoSEQ multiplex PCR; TCRdb's copy has only in-frame clones and lacks some. The repertoire has roughly 65,000 clones, 70% to 90% of them found once; the top ten carry roughly 23%. Notes on this clone: Its antigen is currently unknown.

Analysis merged second doses at about 4 or about 12 weeks. CDR3 length: 14 amino acids. The V end was cut by 5 bases, the J end by 6 bases, with 15 bases between. Germline V gene data show CDR1 as SGHTA and CDR2 as FQGNSA. Source: peripheral blood, taken 28 days after the second AZD1222 dose. The receptor was derived from an adult who received the AZD1222 COVID-19 vaccine. The chain combines TRBV7-2 with TRBJ2-3, with unresolved D. In DNA form, the CDR3 reads TGTGCCAGCAGCCCCGATAGCTCCTCGGATACGCAGTATTTT. This translates into CASSPDSSSDTQYF.